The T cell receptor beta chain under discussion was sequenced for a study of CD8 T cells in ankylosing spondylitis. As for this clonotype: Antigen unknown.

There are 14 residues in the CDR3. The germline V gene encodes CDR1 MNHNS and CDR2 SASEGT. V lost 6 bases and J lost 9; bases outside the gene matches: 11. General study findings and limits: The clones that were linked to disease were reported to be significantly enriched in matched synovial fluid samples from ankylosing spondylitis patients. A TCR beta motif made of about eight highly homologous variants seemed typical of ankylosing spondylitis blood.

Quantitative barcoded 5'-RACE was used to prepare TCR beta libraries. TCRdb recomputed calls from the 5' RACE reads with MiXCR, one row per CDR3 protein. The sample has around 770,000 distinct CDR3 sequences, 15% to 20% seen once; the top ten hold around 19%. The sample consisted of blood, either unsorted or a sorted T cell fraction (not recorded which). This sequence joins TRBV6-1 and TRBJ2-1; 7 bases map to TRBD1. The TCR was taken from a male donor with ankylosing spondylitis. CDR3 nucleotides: TGTGCCAGCAGGGGTACCGGGACAGATCTTGAGCAGTTCTTC. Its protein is CASRGTGTDLEQFF.